Described below is a single T cell receptor (beta chain) sequence and its context. Its antigen is unidentified. The protocol was immunoSEQ multiplex PCR, while the TCRdb copy is restricted to in-frame clones and leaves out a portion. The sample consists of fewer than 95,000 clones, about 94% of them appearing once. This entry is derived from a study of graft-versus-host responses after intestinal transplantation. The wider study: Anti-thymocyte globulin served as induction for all recipients, who then took tacrolimus and steroids for 3 to 4 years.

Study observations and caveats: Among circulating GvH clones, peak levels were associated with early post-transplant declines in HvG clones.

The receptor's source is a human donor who was the organ donor for an intestinal transplant. Material: unstimulated CD4+ T cells sorted from spleen or lymph node cells, obtained before transplant.

The CDR3 loop is CASSLGGGPYEQYF. In DNA, the CDR3 is TGTGCCAGCAGCTTAGGAGGGGGGCCCTACGAGCAGTACTTC. The chain uses TRBV7-9 and TRBJ2-7; D assignment may be TRBD1 or TRBD2 (6 bases each). V was pared by 1 base and J by 2 bases, with 9 bases between. The CDR3 contains 14 residues. Germline values: CDR1 SEHNR, CDR2 FQNEAQ (reference sequence).